Shown below are 19 T cell receptor beta chains from a single sample sequenced in a study of control samples from healthy donors and cancer patients. The method was immunoSEQ multiplex PCR; TCRdb's version includes in-frame clones alone and lacks a portion of them. The table lists roughly 100,000 clones, just over 85% of them singletons, with 13% to 15% in the top ten. The sequenced sample was blood. The receptors derive from a man aged 25-45 years in good health.

Remarks on this clone: The junction departs from germline at one end; a sequencing error may be responsible. This specimen includes other DNA sequences encoding the same CDR3. The V and J genes are TRBV3-1 (or the pseudogene TRBV3-2) and TRBJ2-2, with D possibly being TRBD2 (5 bases). The germline V gene encodes CDR1 LGHDT and CDR2 YNNKEL (reference sequence). The CDR3 length is 15 residues. CDR3 nucleotides: TGTGCCAGCAGCCAAGTAGACTATTACACCGGGGAACTGTTTTTT. Its protein is CASSQVDYYTGELFF.

The chain uses TRBV11-2 and TRBJ2-1; D is possibly TRBD1 (5 bases). Germline values: CDR1 SGHAT, CDR2 FQNNGV. This CDR3 is 13 amino acids long. V was clipped by 5 bases and J by 8 bases, with 13 bases between them. The CDR3: CASSRNVRDEQFF. The CDR3 DNA sequence: TGTGCCAGCAGCCGTAACGTCAGGGATGAGCAGTTCTTC.

This sequence joins TRBV24-1 and TRBJ1-1; D is possibly TRBD1 (5 bases). Trimming left V 3 bases short and J 5 bases short, with 18 bases between. The CDR3 totals 16 residues. Germline CDR1 reads KGHDR; CDR2 reads SFDVKD. CDR3 in amino acids: CATSDPPGTGTTEAFF. As DNA, the CDR3 is TGTGCCACCAGTGATCCCCCTGGGACGGGGACGACTGAAGCTTTCTTT.

This chain joins TRBV24-1 and TRBJ2-2; TRBD1 matches 8 bases. The CDR3 sequence is 14 residues long. The germline CDR1 and CDR2 sequences are KGHDR and SFDVKD. Trimming at V came to 8 bases and at J to 4 bases, leaving 5 bases not matched to a gene. CDR3 region: CATIGQGGTGELFF. The CDR3 region has the DNA TGTGCCACCATAGGACAGGGAGGCACCGGGGAGCTGTTTTTT.

The chain uses TRBV27 and TRBJ2-7; D is perhaps TRBD2 (6 bases). This CDR3 has 14 amino acids. With 5 bases removed from V and 2 bases from J, the gap between germline ends came to 13 bases. The germline V gene has CDR1 MNHEY and CDR2 SMNVEV (reference sequence). This CDR3 is CASSPRLDAYEQYF. In nucleotides, the CDR3 is TGTGCCAGCAGTCCTAGACTAGACGCCTACGAGCAGTACTTC.

CDR3 loop: CASSPHRWDRGGHEQYF. CDR3 sequence (DNA): TGTGCCAGCAGCCCCCACCGGTGGGACAGGGGGGGGCACGAGCAGTACTTC. This chain connects TRBV7-9 to TRBJ2-7, with 11 bases aligning to TRBD1. Germline CDR1 reads SEHNR; CDR2 reads FQNEAQ (reference sequence). The CDR3 covers 17 residues. J lost 5 bases, V lost 5 bases, and 14 bases had no gene match.

The rearrangement uses TRBV5-1 and TRBJ2-3, with 7 bases aligning to TRBD2. V lost 4 bases and J lost 3; bases outside the gene matches: 5. CDR3 length: 14 residues. Germline lookup yields CDR1 SGHRS and CDR2 YFSETQ. This CDR3 is CASSVGGRTDTQYF. The CDR3 DNA sequence: TGCGCCAGCAGCGTGGGAGGGCGGACAGATACGCAGTATTTT.

V usage is TRBV15 and J usage is TRBJ1-3; D is undetermined. The V end lost 5 bases, the J end lost 3 bases, and 14 bases lay between the germline ends. The CDR3 is made up of 15 amino acids. Germline V gene data show CDR1 as LNHNV and CDR2 as YYDKDF (reference sequence). CDR3 nucleotide sequence: TGTGCCACCAGCCCAAGAGGACGGGTTGGAAACACCATATATTTT. It encodes CATSPRGRVGNTIYF.

This chain uses TRBV30 with TRBJ1-2, with D possibly being TRBD1 (6 bases). V dropped 3 bases and J dropped 6 bases, with 17 bases sitting between them. The CDR3 loop spans 14 amino acids. Germline CDR1 and CDR2: GTSNPN and SVGIG (reference sequence). CDR3 bases: TGTGCCTGGAGCTCGGGACAAATCCGGCATGGCTACACCTTC. It is translated as CAWSSGQIRHGYTF.

The chain is built from TRBV6-5 and TRBJ2-7, with D possibly being TRBD1 or TRBD2 (5 bases each). V was pared by 6 bases and J by 7 bases, with 19 bases between. CDR1 and CDR2 from the germline V gene are MNHEY and SVGAGI. The CDR3 is made up of 14 amino acids. CDR3 region: CASRGQVGIGEQYF. Here the CDR3 DNA reads TGTGCCAGCAGGGGGCAGGTCGGGATCGGAGAGCAGTACTTC.

Note on this clone: The same CDR3 can be traced to other DNA sequences in this sample. J is TRBJ2-7 and V is TRBV4-1; 9 bases are shared with TRBD2. Per germline, CDR1 MGHRA and CDR2 YSYEKL. After removal of 4 bases from V and 2 bases from J, the junction contained 6 bases not matched to a gene. The CDR3 contains 15 residues. The CDR3 loop reads CASSPGSGRPYEQYF. The DNA of the CDR3 is TGCGCCAGCAGCCCGGGTAGCGGGAGACCCTACGAGCAGTACTTC.

This clone was observed a handful of times. V usage is TRBV5-8 and J usage is TRBJ1-4, with TRBD1 as a possible D gene (6 bases). The CDR3 length is 15 residues. Trimming shortened V by 4 bases and J by 5 bases, and 15 bases separated the two germline ends. Germline CDR1 SGHTS, CDR2 YDEGEE. The CDR3 is CASSHAWTANEKLFF. The CDR3 coding sequence is TGTGCCAGCAGCCATGCGTGGACAGCAAATGAAAAACTGTTTTTT. Looking up the rest from reference TRBV5-8 and TRBJ1-4 gives the full variable domain: EAGVTQSPTHLIKTRGQQATLRCSPISGHTSVYWYQQALGLGLQFLLWYDEGEERNRGNFPPRFSGRQFPNYSSELNVNALELEDSALYLCASSHAWTANEKLFFGSGTQLSVL.

The V call is TRBV11-2, the J call TRBJ2-7; D remains unclear. The V end was cut by 1 base, the J end by 6 bases, with 4 bases between. This CDR3 spans 11 amino acids. Germline V gene lookup returns CDR1 SGHAT and CDR2 FQNNGV. The CDR3 here is CASSLGSEQYF. CDR3 DNA: TGTGCCAGCAGCTTAGGTTCCGAGCAGTACTTC.

V usage is TRBV2 and J usage is TRBJ2-3; D remains unclear. Trimming left V 7 bases short and J 0 bases short, with 8 bases between. The germline V gene encodes CDR1 SNHLY and CDR2 FYNNEI. The CDR3 totals 13 residues. In nucleotides, the CDR3 is TGTGCCAGCAAGGAGATTAGCACAGATACGCAGTATTTT. Encoded protein: CASKEISTDTQYF.

This clone was found a few times. The germline gene is not matched at one end of the junction; a read error may be the cause. The chain couples TRBV5-5 to TRBJ2-7; tentatively, D is TRBD1 (6 bases). Germline V lookup: CDR1 SGHKS, CDR2 YYEKEE (reference sequence). CDR3 length equals 14 residues. CDR3 amino acids: CASSLNRVSHEQYF. The CDR3 DNA is TGTGCCAGCAGCTTGAACAGGGTCTCCCACGAGCAGTACTTC.

This CDR3 is CASSTSGTSGYEQYF. In nucleotides, the CDR3 is TGTGCCAGTAGTACCTCCGGGACTAGCGGTTACGAGCAGTACTTC. The V call is TRBV19, the J call TRBJ2-7; 11 bases fit TRBD2. In germline, CDR1 is LNHDA, CDR2 SQIVND (reference sequence). This CDR3 has 15 amino acids. With 4 bases clipped from V and 4 bases from J, the junction kept 6 bases outside the gene matches. The entire variable domain, with the rest obtained from reference TRBV19 and TRBJ2-7, is as follows: DGGITQSPKYLFRKEGQNVTLSCEQNLNHDAMYWYRQDPGQGLRLIYYSQIVNDFQKGDIAEGYSVSREKKESFPLTVTSAQKNPTAFYLCASSTSGTSGYEQYFGPGTRLTVT.

The chain carries TRBV6-5 and TRBJ2-1; no clear D gene. The CDR3 runs 15 residues. Per germline, CDR1 MNHEY and CDR2 SVGAGI. V was clipped by 6 bases and J by 6 bases, with 18 bases between them. The CDR3 loop is CASSHNRAHPNEQFF. Written as DNA, the CDR3 is TGTGCCAGCAGCCACAACAGAGCCCACCCCAATGAGCAGTTCTTC.

The chain carries TRBV5-6 and TRBJ2-7; 10 nucleotides match TRBD2. V lost 2 bases and J lost 5; bases outside the gene matches: 4. The CDR3 runs 14 residues. The germline CDR1 and CDR2 sequences are SGHDT and YYEEEE. The CDR3 loop is CASSFPSGSNEQYF. The CDR3, as DNA: TGTGCCAGCAGCTTCCCTAGCGGGAGTAACGAGCAGTACTTC.

This clone was detected once. The chain uses TRBV7-9 and TRBJ2-1; 13 nucleotides match TRBD2. J was trimmed by 0 bases and V by 5 bases; bases with no gene match: 7. Germline V gives CDR1 SEHNR, CDR2 FQNEAQ (reference sequence). CDR3 length equals 18 residues. The CDR3 DNA reads as TGTGCCAGCAGCAGACCGGGACTAGCGGGACCCTCCTACAATGAGCAGTTCTTC. Translating it yields CASSRPGLAGPSYNEQFF. Drawing the rest from reference TRBV7-9 and TRBJ2-1, the complete variable domain is DTGVSQNPRHKITKRGQNVTFRCDPISEHNRLYWYRQTLGQGPEFLTYFQNEAQLEKSRLLSDRFSAERPKGSFSTLEIQRTEQGDSAMYLCASSRPGLAGPSYNEQFFGPGTRLTVL.